This TCR beta chain was found in a study of CD8 T cells in ankylosing spondylitis. This clonotype was recorded many times. The TCR beta libraries were generated through quantitative 5'-RACE incorporating molecular barcodes. A single record per CDR3 protein comes from TCRdb applying MiXCR to the 5' RACE reads. The table records about 250,000 distinct CDR3 sequences, over 30% of them present only once. The CDR3 runs to 14 residues. V gave up 2 bases and J gave up 5 bases; unmatched junction bases: 4. Germline CDR1 and CDR2: MNHEY and SVGAGI. The rearrangement uses TRBV6-5 and TRBJ2-7; the match to TRBD1 covers 9 bases. Sequenced sample: blood, either unsorted or a sorted T cell fraction (not recorded which). The TCR sequence derives from a male donor with ankylosing spondylitis or in good health (not recorded which). This CDR3 reads CASSYAGQGDEQYF. The CDR3 coding sequence is TGTGCCAGCAGTTACGCGGGACAGGGTGACGAGCAGTACTTC.